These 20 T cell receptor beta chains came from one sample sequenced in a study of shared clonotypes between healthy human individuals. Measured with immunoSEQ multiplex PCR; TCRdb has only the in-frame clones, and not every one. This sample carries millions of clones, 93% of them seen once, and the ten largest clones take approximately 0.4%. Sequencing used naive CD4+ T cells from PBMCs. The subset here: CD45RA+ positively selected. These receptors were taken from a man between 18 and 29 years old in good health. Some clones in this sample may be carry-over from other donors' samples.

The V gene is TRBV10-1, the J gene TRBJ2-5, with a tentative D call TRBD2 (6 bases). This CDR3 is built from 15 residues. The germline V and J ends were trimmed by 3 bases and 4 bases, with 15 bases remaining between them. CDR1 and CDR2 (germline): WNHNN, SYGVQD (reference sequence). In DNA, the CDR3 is TGCGCCAGCAGTGAATCAGCGGGCCCTCGAGAGACCCAGTACTTC. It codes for CASSESAGPRETQYF.

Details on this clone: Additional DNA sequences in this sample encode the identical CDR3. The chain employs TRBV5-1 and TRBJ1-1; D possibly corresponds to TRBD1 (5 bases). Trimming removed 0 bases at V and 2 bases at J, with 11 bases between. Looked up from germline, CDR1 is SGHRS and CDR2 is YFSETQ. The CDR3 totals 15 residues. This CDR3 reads CASSLGAGPNTEAFF. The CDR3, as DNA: TGCGCCAGCAGCTTGGGCGCAGGGCCAAACACTGAAGCTTTCTTT.

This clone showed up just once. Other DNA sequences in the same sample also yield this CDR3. The chain's CDR3 is CASSFGQGGEQYF. The CDR3 nucleotides are TGCGCCAGCAGCTTCGGACAGGGAGGCGAGCAGTACTTC. The chain carries TRBV5-1 and TRBJ2-7; 8 bases line up with TRBD1. CDR1 SGHRS and CDR2 YFSETQ come from the germline V gene. Unmatched junction bases numbered 4, after V lost 2 bases and J lost 6 bases. The length of the CDR3 is 13 residues.

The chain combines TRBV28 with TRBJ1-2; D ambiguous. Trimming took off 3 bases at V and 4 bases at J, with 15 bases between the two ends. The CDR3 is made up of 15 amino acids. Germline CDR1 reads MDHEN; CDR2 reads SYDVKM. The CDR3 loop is CASSLTTGFGYGYTF. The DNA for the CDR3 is TGTGCCAGCAGTTTGACGACCGGGTTTGGCTATGGCTACACCTTC.

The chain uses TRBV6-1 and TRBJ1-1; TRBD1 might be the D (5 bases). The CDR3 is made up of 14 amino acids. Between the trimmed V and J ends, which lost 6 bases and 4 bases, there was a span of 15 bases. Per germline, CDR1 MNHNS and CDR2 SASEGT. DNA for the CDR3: TGTGCCAGCAGACTAGTTGGGGCGGGCACTGAAGCTTTCTTT. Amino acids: CASRLVGAGTEAFF.

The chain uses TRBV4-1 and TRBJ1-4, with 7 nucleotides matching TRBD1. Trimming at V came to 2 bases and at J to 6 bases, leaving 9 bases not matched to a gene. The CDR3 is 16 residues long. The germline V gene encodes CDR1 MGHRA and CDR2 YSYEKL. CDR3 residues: CASSQPPTGLDEKLFF. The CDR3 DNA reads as TGCGCCAGCAGCCAACCCCCGACAGGGCTGGATGAAAAACTGTTTTTT.

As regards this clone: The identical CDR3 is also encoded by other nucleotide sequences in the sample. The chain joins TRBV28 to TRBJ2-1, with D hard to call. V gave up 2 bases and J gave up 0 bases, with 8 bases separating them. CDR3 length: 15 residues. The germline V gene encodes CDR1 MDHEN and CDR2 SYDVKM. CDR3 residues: CASSLGGSSYNEQFF. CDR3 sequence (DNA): TGTGCCAGCAGTTTAGGCGGAAGCTCCTACAATGAGCAGTTCTTC.

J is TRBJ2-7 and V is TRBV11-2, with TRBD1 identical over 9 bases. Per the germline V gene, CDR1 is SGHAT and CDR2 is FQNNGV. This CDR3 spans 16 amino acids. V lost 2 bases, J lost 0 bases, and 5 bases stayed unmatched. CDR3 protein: CASSLLPTGGSYEQYF. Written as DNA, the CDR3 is TGTGCCAGCAGCTTACTCCCGACAGGGGGCTCCTACGAGCAGTACTTC.

Here the CDR3 DNA reads TGCAGCGTTGACCGGGGAGCCTTCAATGAGCAGTTCTTC. The encoded protein is CSVDRGAFNEQFF. The chain links TRBV29-1 to TRBJ2-1, with a possible D match to TRBD2 (5 bases). The length of the CDR3 is 13 residues. Trimming left V 3 bases short and J 6 bases short, with 12 bases between. Germline V gene sequence: CDR1 SQVTM, CDR2 ANQGSEA.

The CDR3 nucleotides read TGCGCCAGCAGCCCGGGACTAGCGGAACCCTCCTACGAGCAGTACTTC. Encoded protein: CASSPGLAEPSYEQYF. The chain joins TRBV5-1 to TRBJ2-7; TRBD2 agrees at 11 bases. This CDR3 contains 16 residues. Germline CDR1 and CDR2: SGHRS and YFSETQ. V dropped 4 bases and J dropped 0; count of bases not matched to a gene: 6.

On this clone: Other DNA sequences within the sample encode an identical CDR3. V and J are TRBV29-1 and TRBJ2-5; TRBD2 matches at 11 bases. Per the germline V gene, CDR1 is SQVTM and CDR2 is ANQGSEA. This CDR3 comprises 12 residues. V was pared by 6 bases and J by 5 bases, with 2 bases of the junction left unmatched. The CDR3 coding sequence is TGCAGCGTAACTAGCGGGAGTGAGACCCAGTACTTC. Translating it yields CSVTSGSETQYF.

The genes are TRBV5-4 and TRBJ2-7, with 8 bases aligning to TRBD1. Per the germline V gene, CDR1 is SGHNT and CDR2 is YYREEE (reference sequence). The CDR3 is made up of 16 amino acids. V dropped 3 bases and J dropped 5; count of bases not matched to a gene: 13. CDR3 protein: CASSSASRTGTHEQYF. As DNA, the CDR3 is TGTGCCAGCAGCTCGGCATCGCGGACAGGGACCCACGAGCAGTACTTC.

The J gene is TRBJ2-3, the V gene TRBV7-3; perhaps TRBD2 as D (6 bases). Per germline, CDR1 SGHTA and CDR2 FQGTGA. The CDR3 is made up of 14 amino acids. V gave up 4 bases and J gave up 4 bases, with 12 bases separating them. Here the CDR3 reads CASSSFGTSDTQYF. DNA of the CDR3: TGTGCCAGCAGCTCCTTTGGGACTTCAGATACGCAGTATTTT. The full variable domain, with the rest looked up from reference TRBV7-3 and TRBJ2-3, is GAGVSQTPSNKVTEKGKYVELRCDPISGHTALYWYRQSLGQGPEFLIYFQGTGAADDSGLPNDRFFAVRPEGSVSTLKIQRTERGDSAVYLCASSSFGTSDTQYFGPGTRLTVL.

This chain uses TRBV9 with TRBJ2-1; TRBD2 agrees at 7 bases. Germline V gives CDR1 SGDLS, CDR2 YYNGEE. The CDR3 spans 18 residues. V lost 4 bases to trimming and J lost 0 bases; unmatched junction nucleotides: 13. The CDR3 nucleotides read TGTGCCAGCAGCCCGAGCGGGAACCCCTTCAGCTCCTACAATGAGCAGTTCTTC. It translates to CASSPSGNPFSSYNEQFF.

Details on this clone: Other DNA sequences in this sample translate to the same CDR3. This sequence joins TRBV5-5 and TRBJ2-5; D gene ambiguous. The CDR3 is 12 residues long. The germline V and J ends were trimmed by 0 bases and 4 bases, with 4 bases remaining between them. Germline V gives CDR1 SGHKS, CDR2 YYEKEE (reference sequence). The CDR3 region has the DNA TGTGCCAGCAGCTTGGACAGAGAGACCCAGTACTTC. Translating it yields CASSLDRETQYF.

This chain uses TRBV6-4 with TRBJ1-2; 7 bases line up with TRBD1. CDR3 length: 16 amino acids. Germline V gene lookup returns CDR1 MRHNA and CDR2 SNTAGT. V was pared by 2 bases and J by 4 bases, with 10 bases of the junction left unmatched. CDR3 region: CASSDTKTTGIYGYTF. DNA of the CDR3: TGTGCCAGCAGTGACACCAAAACGACAGGGATCTATGGCTACACCTTC.

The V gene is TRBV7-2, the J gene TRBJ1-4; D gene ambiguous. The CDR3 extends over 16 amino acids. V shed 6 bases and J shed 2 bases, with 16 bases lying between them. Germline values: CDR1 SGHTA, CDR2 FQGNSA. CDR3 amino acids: CASSRGPVVTNEKLFF. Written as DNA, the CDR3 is TGTGCCAGCAGTCGCGGGCCCGTAGTCACTAATGAAAAACTGTTTTTT.

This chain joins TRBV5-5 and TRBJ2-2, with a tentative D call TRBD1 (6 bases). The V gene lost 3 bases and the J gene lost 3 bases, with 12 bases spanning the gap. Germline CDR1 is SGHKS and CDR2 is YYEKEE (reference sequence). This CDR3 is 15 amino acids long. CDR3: CASSSLQGHTGELFF. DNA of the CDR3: TGTGCCAGCAGCTCTCTTCAGGGGCACACCGGGGAGCTGTTTTTT.

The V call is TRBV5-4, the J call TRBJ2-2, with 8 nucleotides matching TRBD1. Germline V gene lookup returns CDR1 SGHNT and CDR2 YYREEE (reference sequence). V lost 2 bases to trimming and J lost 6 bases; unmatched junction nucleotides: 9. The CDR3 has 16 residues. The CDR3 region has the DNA TGTGCCAGCAGCTTCACAGGGGGAAGATTCCCCGGGGAGCTGTTTTTT. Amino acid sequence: CASSFTGGRFPGELFF. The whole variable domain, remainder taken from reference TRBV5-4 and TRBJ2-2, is ETGVTQSPTHLIKTRGQQVTLRCSSQSGHNTVSWYQQALGQGPQFIFQYYREEENGRGNFPPRFSGLQFPNYSSELNVNALELDDSALYLCASSFTGGRFPGELFFGEGSRLTVL.

The CDR3 sequence: CASSSRQDPTDTQYF. The CDR3 DNA is TGTGCCAGCAGCTCCCGACAGGATCCTACAGATACGCAGTATTTT. This chain joins TRBV7-2 and TRBJ2-3; D is possibly TRBD1 (6 bases). The length of the CDR3 is 15 residues. V dropped 4 bases and J dropped 3 bases, with 14 bases sitting between them. Germline CDR1 SGHTA, CDR2 FQGNSA.